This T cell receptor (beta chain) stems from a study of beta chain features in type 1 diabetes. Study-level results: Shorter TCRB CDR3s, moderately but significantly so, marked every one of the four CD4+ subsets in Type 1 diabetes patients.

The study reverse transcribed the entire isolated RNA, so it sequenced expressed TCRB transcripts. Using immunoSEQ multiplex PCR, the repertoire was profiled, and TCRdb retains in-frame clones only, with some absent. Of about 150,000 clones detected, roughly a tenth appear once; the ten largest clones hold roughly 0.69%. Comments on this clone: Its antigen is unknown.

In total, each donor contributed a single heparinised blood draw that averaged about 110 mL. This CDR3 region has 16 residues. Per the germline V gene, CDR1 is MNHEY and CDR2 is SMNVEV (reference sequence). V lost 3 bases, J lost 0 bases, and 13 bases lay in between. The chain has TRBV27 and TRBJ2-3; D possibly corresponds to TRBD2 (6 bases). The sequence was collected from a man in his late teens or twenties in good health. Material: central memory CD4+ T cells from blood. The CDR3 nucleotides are TGTGCCAGCAGTTTTGGGGCGGGGCCGAGCACAGATACGCAGTATTTT. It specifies CASSFGAGPSTDTQYF.